This T cell receptor beta chain was recovered during a study of metastatic and nonmetastatic thyroid tumors. Across the study: Repertoires from malignant and benign thyroid patients were compared across blood and tumor or nodule tissue. Study outcomes and limitations: The study reportedly found significantly higher TCR beta diversity in malignant thyroid tumors than benign nodules, in blood and tumor.

For this clone: The antigen remains undetermined.

Each patient came to thyroid surgery without any prior treatment (of any kind). Original analysis: Clinicopathological groups of papillary thyroid cancer showed CDR3 differences that were used to build a distant-metastasis classifier. TCRdb reprocessed the PCR reads via MiXCR. TCRdb's processing, not the study's, gives the V and J calls here. The sample lists around 5,000 clones, approximately 15% occurring once. The length of the CDR3 is 16 residues. V dropped 6 bases and J dropped 4; count of bases not matched to a gene: 13. Germline-derived CDR1 and CDR2 are MNHNS and SASEGT. The source of this sequence is a female donor with papillary thyroid cancer or a benign thyroid nodule (not recorded which). Some clones in this sample may be carry-over from other donors' samples. The V call is TRBV6-1, the J call TRBJ1-2; 8 bases align to TRBD1. Material: adjacent normal tissue. The CDR3 reads CASRHRPRDRGYGYTF. For the CDR3, the DNA is TGTGCCAGCAGGCATCGCCCAAGAGACAGGGGCTATGGCTACACCTTC.